These T cell receptor beta chains were read from a single sample in a study of T-cell memory formation after mild COVID-19. One entry per CDR3 protein results from TCRdb running MiXCR on the 5' RACE reads. Of some 320,000 distinct CDR3 sequences in the sample, roughly 15% are singletons; the top ten hold under 25%. The sample taken for sequencing was PBMCs or a T cell subset sorted from them (not recorded which). The receptors originated from a man younger than 35 who had mild COVID-19 (a few samples of this study predate the infection). Cell type and time point are not known. CDR3s include the opening cysteine and the closing phenylalanine or tryptophan. Each record gives: D gene, J gene, V gene, CDR3 protein. The D gene is left open where the match is weak.

- | TRBJ1-1 | TRBV27 | CASRDTLGAFF
- | TRBJ1-1 | TRBV7-2 | CASSVDTNTEAFF
- | TRBJ2-2 | TRBV7-7 | CASSLRPYRGYYLGDTGELFF
- | TRBJ1-2 | TRBV12-3/TRBV12-4 | CASSPFNRVYGYTF
TRBD2 | TRBJ2-3 | TRBV6-5 | CASSYSERGVGDTQYF
TRBD1 | TRBJ2-3 | TRBV28 | CASSLGTGVDTQYF
- | TRBJ1-3 | TRBV7-9 | CASSQHPRGSGNTIYF
- | TRBJ1-4 | TRBV5-1 | CASSSAGSTNEKLFF
TRBD2 | TRBJ2-2 | TRBV6-6 | CASRRGGLTGELFF
TRBD1 | TRBJ1-2 | TRBV9 | CASTSGQGALALGYTF
- | TRBJ2-7 | TRBV27 | CASSSFRGPSYEQYF
- | TRBJ2-2 | TRBV12-3/TRBV12-4 | CASKKGAGELFF
TRBD1 | TRBJ2-4 | TRBV9 | CASSVEAGTGLAKNIQYF
- | TRBJ1-3 | TRBV12-3/TRBV12-4 | CASSLRGETGNTIYF
- | TRBJ1-1 | TRBV12-3/TRBV12-4 | CASSTGIEAFF
- | TRBJ2-5 | TRBV29-1 | CSGSGLSQETQYF
TRBD2 | TRBJ2-1 | TRBV5-1 | CASSPRGVYNEQFF
- | TRBJ2-5 | TRBV6-5 | CASSYSVYSRGTQYF
- | TRBJ1-5 | TRBV5-1 | CASSLMGLEPQHF
TRBD1 | TRBJ1-1 | TRBV19 | CSSSMDSGGQGANTEAFF
TRBD2 | TRBJ2-5 | TRBV7-8 | CASSSPGGRETQYF
- | TRBJ2-1 | TRBV7-2 | CASSPVPAWGKQFF
- | TRBJ2-4 | TRBV23-1 | CASSPPHYLAKNIQYF
- | TRBJ2-5 | TRBV28 | CASKSPPGVEETQYF
- | TRBJ2-3 | TRBV7-9 | CASSPTSTDTQYF
TRBD1 | TRBJ2-7 | TRBV4-1 | CASSLRPRTGAEQYF
TRBD2 | TRBJ2-1 | TRBV6-1 | CASSVMISSGEQFF
- | TRBJ1-5 | TRBV12-3/TRBV12-4 | CASSPRESQPQHF
- | TRBJ2-7 | TRBV7-2 | CASSPGRGYEQYF
TRBD2 | TRBJ2-3 | TRBV12-3/TRBV12-4 | CASTPGGRDTQYF
TRBD1 | TRBJ2-7 | TRBV10-3 | CAISASGGDHEQYF
TRBD1 | TRBJ1-2 | TRBV20-1 | CSASEGAPYGYTF
- | TRBJ2-1 | TRBV2 | CASSEAHATREFF
- | TRBJ2-1 | TRBV7-6 | CNCPASRAALAREFF
TRBD1 | TRBJ2-3 | TRBV4-3 | CASSQVDRGSDTQYF
- | TRBJ2-5 | TRBV20-1 | CSASNLTGWETQYF
TRBD1 | TRBJ2-7 | TRBV9 | CASSPTGLPYEQYF
TRBD1 | TRBJ2-5 | TRBV11-2 | CASRGQGETQYF
TRBD1 | TRBJ2-7 | TRBV30 | CAWSLAGTGYEQYF
TRBD2 | TRBJ2-1 | TRBV7-9 | CASSKQKLAGGTYSYNEQFF
- | TRBJ2-1 | TRBV20-1 | CSARDRRGARNEQFF
TRBD1 | TRBJ1-2 | TRBV5-1 | CASSSDRGIYGYTF
- | TRBJ2-3 | TRBV11-2 | CASSRLGPTDTQYF
- | TRBJ2-2 | TRBV6-5 | CASTGGRTGELFF
- | TRBJ2-5 | TRBV29-1 | CSVEEGYARETQYF